One T cell receptor beta chain is described in this entry. The antigen remains undetermined. A junction end diverges from the germline sequence, so it may reflect a read error. This sample was included in a study of prognosis after radiotherapy for stage I lung cancer. Study as a whole: The study recorded squamous cell carcinoma in several patients and adenocarcinoma in fewer than 15. Patients received stereotactic body radiotherapy alone, with no concurrent therapy.

The CDR3 is 12 amino acids. Germline V CDR1 and CDR2: MDHEN, SYDVKM. From genomic DNA, TCR beta CDR3 was amplified by two-round multiplex PCR. First-round PCR used primers specific to each TRBV and TRBJ gene. TCRdb analysed the multiplex PCR reads with MiXCR anew, one entry per CDR3 protein. The sample shows approximately 25,000 distinct CDR3 sequences, about 45% of them seen only once. Findings and limits, study-wide: TRBV and TRBJ gene usage reportedly differed between patients with and without metastases.

The chain joins TRBV28 to TRBJ1-3; no reliable D call. The sample in question was PBMCs, obtained before or after stereotactic body radiation therapy (not recorded which). The source is a donor aged 50 or older with non-small cell lung cancer. CDR3 in amino acids: CSSSLWVGTIYF. The DNA for the CDR3 is TGTTCCAGCAGTCTCTGGGTCGGCACCATATATTTT.